This T cell receptor beta chain was retrieved from a study of long-term antiretroviral therapy in people with HIV. General study results and limits: Controls exceeded HIV repertoires in CDR3 length range. In samples taken after ART, diversity increased but remained below transplant donor control levels. Pre-ART expanded TRB clones stayed dominant throughout, though often decreasing after ART.

About this clone: Its specificity is unknown.

With 3 bases removed from V and 7 bases from J, the gap between germline ends came to 10 bases. In germline, CDR1 is MNHEY, CDR2 SMNVEV (reference sequence). This CDR3 is 13 amino acids long. One or more pre-ART and two or more post-ART PBMC samples were available from each donor. Researchers report immunoSEQ v3.0 was run at survey level. The repertoire was sequenced with immunoSEQ multiplex PCR; TCRdb's copy has only in-frame clones and lacks some. The table has tens of thousands of clones, 65% to 90% seen once. The material sequenced was unsorted PBMCs, taken 1.5 years after starting antiretroviral therapy. This chain uses TRBV27 with TRBJ2-1; no clear D. This sequence originates from a man between 18 and 35 years old with HIV. The DNA of the CDR3 is TGTGCCAGCAGTTTGTTTTCCACAAATGAGCAGTTCTTC. Its translation: CASSLFSTNEQFF.